This T cell receptor (beta chain) comes out of a study of T cells in localized non-small cell lung cancer. The germline gives CDR1 MNHNY, CDR2 SVGAGI (reference sequence). The CDR3 is made up of 13 amino acids. The V end lost 5 bases, the J end lost 5 bases, and 12 bases lay between the germline ends. About this clone: Its antigen is not known.

Broader study findings: Without multi-region sequencing, intratumor heterogeneity could not be excluded.

The assay was immunoSEQ multiplex PCR, and TCRdb's table has in-frame clones only and misses some. The top ten hold around 21% of the sample, which has some 11,000 clones, 65% to 90% seen once. The receptor was derived from a female donor older than 55 with stage II lung adenocarcinoma. Sequenced material: peripheral blood mononuclear cells, taken before any cancer treatment. The genes are TRBV6-6 and TRBJ1-1; tentatively, D is TRBD1 (5 bases). CDR3 DNA: TGTGCCAGCAGTACAATGTGGGGGACTGAAGCTTTCTTT. Protein product: CASSTMWGTEAFF.